The source of this T cell receptor beta chain is a study of shared clonotypes between healthy human individuals. Study-wide points: Generation of non-shared clonotypes was less probable than generation of clonotypes shared by all four donors. Memory subsets generally showed smaller estimated richness than naive subsets did. Shared clonotypes: 4.5% to 5% naive CD4, around 3.7% naive CD8, 2.3% memory CD4, roughly 0.4% memory CD8.

Trimming cost V 8 bases and J 4 bases; bases outside gene matches: 6. The CDR3 spans 14 residues. Germline V CDR1 and CDR2: SGHTA, FQGNSA. Memory CD4+ cells were the fraction left after CD45RA+ naive selection. This clone was detected only once. The antigen is unknown. Profiled with immunoSEQ multiplex PCR; TCRdb holds only in-frame clones, not every one. The table lists more than 2,000,000 clones, about 92% of them singletons. Sequencing was done on a sample of naive CD4+ T cells sorted from blood. Noted subset: CD45RA+ positively selected. This sequence originates from a man aged 18 to 29 in good health. V gene TRBV7-2 combines with J gene TRBJ2-1, with 9 bases that match TRBD2. The CDR3 loop is CASRGAGGYNEQFF. CDR3 nucleotide sequence: TGTGCCAGCCGCGGGGCGGGAGGGTACAATGAGCAGTTCTTC.